This T cell receptor beta chain is from a study of glioma-infiltrating T cells after dendritic cell vaccination (dated by TCRdb to 2016 to 2017). Describing the broader study: Of the roughly 15 glioblastoma patients in the cohort, all drawn from Phase I and II dendritic cell vaccination trials, 9 were newly diagnosed and 6 had recurrent disease. Autologous tumor lysate-pulsed dendritic cell vaccination was administered to the patients between about 2003 and 2013. To make the vaccine, monocyte-derived dendritic cells were cultured for less than nine days with IL-4 and GM-CSF and then pulsed overnight with autologous tumor lysate. Each patient was given three intradermal dendritic cell vaccine injections, spaced two weeks apart, in the arm below the axilla. Tumor-infiltrating lymphocyte content was quantified and tumor and blood repertoires were compared in dendritic cell-vaccinated glioblastoma patients by deep sequencing of TCR beta CDR3 regions. Survival after dendritic cell vaccination was correlated with TCR sequencing metrics such as TIL content and the overlap between tumor and blood repertoires.

TCRB CDR3 regions were amplified from about 1.9 ug genomic DNA, or all available DNA if less, using the immunoSEQ assay. Multiplex PCR used 60 forward primers for TCR V beta segments and 13 reverse primers for J beta segments. To estimate reads per starting template, synthetic control templates were spiked into each sample at limiting dilution. The Illumina HiSeq System generated sequencing reads of 87 bp. The paper's data handling went like this. PCR and sequencing errors were removed by merging closely related sequences with a nearest neighbor algorithm. TCR overlap was defined as the percentage of unique tumor TCR beta sequences that were also found in the peripheral blood of the same patient. TCRdb holds this immuneACCESS table with in-frame rearrangements only. Some clones are missing; in checked studies, unresolved V genes explain under half, and the rest has no known cause. V and J calls and clone size are those listed in that table; D and trimming were worked out from the DNA. Recorded for this sample are under 100,000 clones; approximately 80% of them occurred a single time. Jointly, the top ten make up around 5.4% of the sample.

To be selected, patients needed enough residual fresh-frozen tumor tissue and more than two years of available survival data. Although molecular status otherwise differed among the glioblastoma patients, no patient had an isocitrate dehydrogenase mutation. PBMC were collected before vaccination, two weeks after the third vaccination, and at tumor progression if progression occurred. The Qiagen DNeasy Blood extraction Kit was used to extract genomic DNA. Findings and caveats that apply to the study as a whole: No direct relationship between TCR clonality and survival was found, suggesting that a diverse polyclonal response may matter. The response model built on TCR overlap across three groups was characterized as speculative, with prospective validation still needed. The cohort was small and heterogeneous, only a few patients had full blood and tumor sets, and even fewer had initial-recurrent tumor pairs. Higher estimated pretreatment TIL content predicted longer time to progression and overall survival after dendritic cell vaccination.

Points on this clone: Its antigen remains unidentified. Within one base of it there is no much larger clone, and no base qualities were kept.

The trim is 7 bases for V and 1 base for J, with a gap of 5 bases between the germline ends. The germline V gene yields MNHEY for CDR1 and SVGAGI for CDR2. The cysteine opens and the phenylalanine closes a CDR3 of 12 amino acids. Here the CDR3 DNA is all that survives: 36 bases in frame from base 1. The sample here was blood, taken before dendritic cell vaccination. This receptor chain uses TRBV6-5 and TRBJ1-3; the D gene cannot be resolved reliably. The receptor comes from a human donor with glioblastoma. Here is the DNA: TGTGCCAGCAAAGCGTCTGGAAACACCATATATTTT. This is translated as CASKASGNTIYF.